One and the same sample provided the 24 T cell receptor beta chains below, sequenced in a study of OX40 agonist ivuxolimab in advanced cancers. Libraries were prepared by immunoSEQ multiplex PCR; TCRdb keeps only in-frame clonotypes and omits some of them. The sample has tens of thousands of clones; roughly 83% are singletons. Sequenced here: CD4+ or CD8+ T cells sorted from blood, sampled in a trial of the OX40 agonist ivuxolimab. Receptor source: an adult with an advanced solid tumor such as melanoma, head and neck, liver or kidney cancer.

The V and J genes are TRBV29-1 and TRBJ1-2; tentatively, D is TRBD1 (5 bases). Trimming left V 7 bases short and J 1 base short, with 13 bases between. CDR1 is SQVTM and CDR2 is ANQGSEA in the germline V gene. The CDR3 is 13 amino acids. The CDR3 reads CSGGDGRNYGYTF. CDR3 bases: TGCAGCGGGGGGGATGGGCGTAACTATGGCTACACCTTC.

This clone was recorded a few times. V and J are TRBV30 and TRBJ2-2; possible D gene TRBD2, 6 bases. Germline V gene sequence: CDR1 GTSNPN, CDR2 SVGIG (reference sequence). The CDR3 spans 14 residues. Trimming took off 0 bases at V and 5 bases at J, with 10 bases between the two ends. As DNA, the CDR3 is TGTGCCTGGAGTGTAGCTGGGGGGACCGGGGAGCTGTTTTTT. It is translated as CAWSVAGGTGELFF.

The V and J genes are TRBV5-6 and TRBJ1-2; 10 bases map to TRBD1. CDR3 length: 14 residues. V was pared by 2 bases and J by 8 bases, with 6 bases of the junction left unmatched. CDR1 and CDR2 (germline): SGHDT, YYEEEE. The CDR3 is CASSLGDRGGGYTF. In DNA, the CDR3 is TGTGCCAGCAGCTTAGGGGACAGGGGTGGCGGCTACACCTTC. Filled out from reference TRBV5-6 and TRBJ1-2, the complete variable domain reads DAGVTQSPTHLIKTRGQQVTLRCSPKSGHDTVSWYQQALGQGPQFIFQYYEEEERQRGNFPDRFSGHQFPNYSSELNVNALLLGDSALYLCASSLGDRGGGYTFGSGTRLTVV.

The genes are TRBV9 and TRBJ1-1; tentative D call: TRBD1 (6 bases). There are 15 residues in the CDR3. Germline loops: CDR1 SGDLS, CDR2 YYNGEE. Trimming removed 1 base at V and 1 base at J, with 11 bases between. The CDR3 coding sequence is TGTGCCAGCAGCGTACAGGGGTCATCGAACACTGAAGCTTTCTTT. This gives the protein CASSVQGSSNTEAFF. The full variable domain, with the rest looked up from reference TRBV9 and TRBJ1-1, is DSGVTQTPKHLITATGQRVTLRCSPRSGDLSVYWYQQSLDQGLQFLIQYYNGEERAKGNILERFSAQQFPDLHSELNLSSLELGDSALYFCASSVQGSSNTEAFFGQGTRLTVV.

The rearrangement uses TRBV25-1 and TRBJ2-5; the D gene is possibly TRBD2 (6 bases). The V end was cut by 4 bases, the J end by 4 bases, with 13 bases between. The CDR3 loop spans 14 amino acids. The germline V gene encodes CDR1 MGHDK and CDR2 SYGVNS. The CDR3 nucleotides are TGTGCCAGCAGTGTAACCGGAGGGACAGAGACCCAGTACTTC. Encoded protein: CASSVTGGTETQYF.

This sequence joins TRBV18 and TRBJ1-2; perhaps TRBD1 as D (5 bases). The germline V gene has CDR1 KGHSH and CDR2 LQKENI. This CDR3 comprises 15 residues. The V and J ends lost 3 bases and 0 bases respectively, with 11 bases between them. DNA for the CDR3: TGTGCCAGCTCACCTACCGGGACCTCTAACTATGGCTACACCTTC. Amino acids: CASSPTGTSNYGYTF. The full variable domain, completed using reference TRBV18 and TRBJ1-2, is NAGVMQNPRHLVRRRGQEARLRCSPMKGHSHVYWYRQLPEEGLKFMVYLQKENIIDESGMPKERFSAEFPKEGPSILRIQQVVRGDSAAYFCASSPTGTSNYGYTFGSGTRLTVV.

The chain joins TRBV19 to TRBJ2-2, with 11 positions matching TRBD1. V trimming: 4 bases; J trimming: 0 bases; junction bases outside the gene matches: 4. CDR1 is LNHDA and CDR2 is SQIVND in the germline V gene (reference sequence). CDR3 length: 17 amino acids. CDR3 loop: CASSTRTGGANTGELFF. The CDR3 nucleotides are TGTGCCAGTAGTACTAGGACAGGGGGCGCGAACACCGGGGAGCTGTTTTTT.

The chain employs TRBV5-1 and TRBJ1-1; no clear D gene. Trimming took off 2 bases at V and 1 base at J, with 9 bases between the two ends. Per the germline V gene, CDR1 is SGHRS and CDR2 is YFSETQ. This CDR3 has 14 amino acids. The CDR3 protein is CASSFPGQNTEAFF. The CDR3, as DNA: TGCGCCAGCAGCTTTCCCGGCCAGAACACTGAAGCTTTCTTT.

The CDR3 DNA follows: TGTGCCAGCAGCTCCCCGGGACTAGTGGCCCCAGGGACCCAGTACTTC. As protein: CASSSPGLVAPGTQYF. This rearrangement joins TRBV11-2 to TRBJ2-5, with TRBD2 matching over 8 bases. CDR1 is SGHAT, CDR2 FQNNGV, per germline. The V and J ends lost 4 bases and 7 bases, in that order; junction bases with no gene match: 14. CDR3 length: 16 residues.

This chain uses TRBV9 with TRBJ1-1, with D unclear. From germline, CDR1 is SGDLS and CDR2 YYNGEE. The CDR3 runs 15 residues. Trimming stripped 0 bases from V and 3 bases from J, with 12 bases between. The CDR3 here is CASSVDPEVDTEAFF. The CDR3, as DNA: TGTGCCAGCAGCGTAGACCCCGAGGTTGACACTGAAGCTTTCTTT. The whole variable domain, remainder taken from reference TRBV9 and TRBJ1-1, is DSGVTQTPKHLITATGQRVTLRCSPRSGDLSVYWYQQSLDQGLQFLIQYYNGEERAKGNILERFSAQQFPDLHSELNLSSLELGDSALYFCASSVDPEVDTEAFFGQGTRLTVV.

This clone is a singleton in its sample. The V and J genes are TRBV5-1 and TRBJ2-3, with 12 bases fitting TRBD2. J gave up 7 bases and V 0 bases, and 9 bases lay outside the gene matches. Germline V gene sequence: CDR1 SGHRS, CDR2 YFSETQ. This CDR3 has 17 residues. In nucleotides, the CDR3 is TGCGCCAGCAGCTTGGGGTCACTAGCGGGAGGTTACCATACGCAGTATTTT. This codes for CASSLGSLAGGYHTQYF.

This clone was picked up a small number of times. The genes are TRBV5-1 and TRBJ1-2; D remains ambiguous. This CDR3 region has 14 residues. V lost 0 bases and J 8 bases, leaving 14 bases between the germline ends. The germline V gene encodes CDR1 SGHRS and CDR2 YFSETQ. The CDR3 is CASSLDGLAGGYTF. The CDR3 DNA reads as TGCGCCAGCAGCTTGGATGGGTTGGCGGGCGGCTACACCTTC.

This chain uses TRBV5-1 with TRBJ1-4, with D tentatively TRBD1 (5 bases). V was clipped by 1 base and J by 1 base, with 5 bases between them. The CDR3 spans 14 residues. The germline V gene encodes CDR1 SGHRS and CDR2 YFSETQ. The chain's CDR3 is CASSLQGTNEKLFF. The DNA of the CDR3 is TGCGCCAGCAGCTTGCAGGGAACTAATGAAAAACTGTTTTTT.

This chain connects TRBV5-4 to TRBJ2-7, with TRBD2 identical over 8 bases. The CDR3 runs 14 residues. With V trimmed by 6 bases and J by 0 bases, 5 bases remained unmatched. The V gene's germline CDR1 is SGHNT and CDR2 YYREEE (reference sequence). The CDR3 DNA is TGTGCCAGCATGCAGCGGGGGAGCTCCTACGAGCAGTACTTC. Translating gives CASMQRGSSYEQYF.

The chain combines TRBV5-1 with TRBJ2-7; D may match TRBD1 or TRBD2 (5 bases each). The ends were cut back, 1 base at V and 0 bases at J, with 8 bases in the middle. The CDR3 has 14 amino acids. Germline V gene data show CDR1 as SGHRS and CDR2 as YFSETQ. CDR3 sequence: CASSLSGTSYEQYF. The CDR3 DNA sequence: TGCGCCAGCAGCTTGAGTGGGACCTCCTACGAGCAGTACTTC.

The gene calls are TRBV11-2 and TRBJ2-5; D possibly uses TRBD1 or TRBD2 (6 bases each). Germline-derived CDR1 and CDR2 are SGHAT and FQNNGV. V lost 5 bases and J lost 4, with 17 bases in between. The CDR3 is 15 amino acids. The CDR3 sequence is CASSPSGVGGETQYF. The CDR3 bases are TGTGCCAGCAGCCCGTCGGGGGTAGGGGGAGAGACCCAGTACTTC.

The chain recombines TRBV6-1 with TRBJ2-5; 9 nucleotides align to TRBD1. CDR3 length: 15 amino acids. The V and J ends lost 6 bases and 7 bases, in that order; junction bases with no gene match: 12. Germline-derived CDR1 and CDR2 are MNHNS and SASEGT. CDR3 nucleotide sequence: TGTGCCAGCAGCCAAAGACAGGGGGATGTGGGGACCCAGTACTTC. Translated, it gives CASSQRQGDVGTQYF.

The chain carries TRBV18 and TRBJ1-3; D gene uncertain. From germline, CDR1 is KGHSH and CDR2 LQKENI. With 2 bases removed from V and 3 bases from J, the gap between germline ends came to 14 bases. The CDR3 contains 16 residues. The CDR3 nucleotides read TGTGCCAGCTCACCAGACGCAGCCTCCTTTGGAAACACCATATATTTT. Its translation: CASSPDAASFGNTIYF.

The chain couples TRBV6-1 to TRBJ2-2; no reliable D call. The CDR3 runs 12 residues. V was clipped by 6 bases and J by 4 bases, with 6 bases between them. CDR1 and CDR2 (germline): MNHNS, SASEGT. The CDR3 nucleotides read TGTGCCAGCAGGCCCCCCACCGGGGAGCTGTTTTTT. It encodes CASRPPTGELFF.

This chain uses TRBV6-1 with TRBJ1-5; D not resolved. Germline CDR1 reads MNHNS; CDR2 reads SASEGT. The CDR3 length is 13 residues. V lost 2 bases and J 4 bases, leaving 6 bases between the germline ends. The CDR3 sequence: CASSERENQPQHF. For the CDR3, the DNA is TGTGCCAGCAGTGAACGGGAAAATCAGCCCCAGCATTTT.

This rearrangement joins TRBV10-3 to TRBJ1-3; no firm D call. V lost 1 base and J lost 4, with 2 bases in between. The CDR3 loop spans 12 amino acids. Germline V gene data show CDR1 as ENHRY and CDR2 as SYGVKD. CDR3 in amino acids: CAISEFGNTIYF. In nucleotides, the CDR3 is TGTGCCATCAGTGAGTTCGGAAACACCATATATTTT.

V usage is TRBV30 and J usage is TRBJ2-5; possibly TRBD1 for D (6 bases). CDR3 length: 14 residues. V was cut by 4 bases and J by 4 bases, with 16 bases left in between. The germline CDR1 and CDR2 sequences are GTSNPN and SVGIG (reference sequence). This chain's CDR3 is CAWNIGGSGETQYF. The CDR3 DNA is TGTGCCTGGAACATAGGGGGAAGCGGAGAGACCCAGTACTTC. The complete variable domain, with remaining parts taken from reference TRBV30 and TRBJ2-5, reads SQTIHQWPATLVQPVGSPLSLECTVEGTSNPNLYWYRQAAGRGLQLLFYSVGIGQISSEVPQNLSASRPQDRQFILSSKKLLLSDSGFYLCAWNIGGSGETQYFGPGTRLLVL.

V is TRBV7-2 and J is TRBJ1-5; TRBD1 is a possible D gene (6 bases). The ends were cut back, 4 bases at V and 3 bases at J, with 10 bases in the middle. Germline V gene data show CDR1 as SGHTA and CDR2 as FQGNSA. The CDR3 extends over 14 amino acids. CDR3 residues: CASSYRVYNQPQHF. CDR3 in DNA: TGTGCCAGCAGCTACAGGGTTTACAATCAGCCCCAGCATTTT.

Here the CDR3 reads CASSLGADFGYTF. The CDR3 bases are TGTGCCAGCAGCTTAGGGGCCGACTTTGGCTACACCTTC. The chain links TRBV7-6 to TRBJ1-2, with D hard to call. Trimming stripped 1 base from V and 7 bases from J, with 10 bases between. The CDR3 has 13 amino acids. Germline assignment: CDR1 SGHVS and CDR2 FNYEAQ.